A selection of T cell receptor beta chains follows, all from one sample in a study of cytomegalovirus exposure and HLA in healthy donors. Libraries were prepared by immunoSEQ multiplex PCR; TCRdb keeps only in-frame clonotypes and omits some of them. In the table there are 30,000 to 40,000 clones, more than 60% of which are singletons. Sequencing was performed on PBMCs. These TCRs come from a man between 45 and 60 years old in good health and CMV-seropositive. Both conserved end residues are part of each CDR3. Each record gives: V gene, clone size, CDR3 length, J gene, D gene, CDR3 DNA, CDR3 protein. A D gene is named only where the DNA matches it firmly. For some rows the clone size is stated as once, few or many, or as a class when expanded; others skip it.

>TRBV5-1|-|13|TRBJ1-1|-
TGCGCCAGCAGCTTGAGAGTCGACACTGAAGCTTTCTTT
CASSLRVDTEAFF
>TRBV9|-|14|TRBJ1-2|TRBD1
TGTGCCAGCAGCAGGGACAGCAATAACTATGGCTACACCTTC
CASSRDSNNYGYTF
>TRBV29-1|few|12|TRBJ2-5|-
TGCAGCGTTCAGAGCGGACAAGAGACCCAGTACTTC
CSVQSGQETQYF
>TRBV6-6|-|13|TRBJ1-1|TRBD1
TGTGCCAGCAGTACCTCCGGACAGGGGTTGGCTTTCTTT
CASSTSGQGLAFF
>TRBV4-1|-|17|TRBJ1-5|-
TGCGCCAGCAGCCAAGATCAGGGGAGAACTAGCAATCAGCCCCAGCATTTT
CASSQDQGRTSNQPQHF
>TRBV10-3|-|18|TRBJ2-6|TRBD2
TGTGCCATCAGTGGCACTAGCGGGAGCCCATCTGGGGCCAACGTCCTGACTTTC
CAISGTSGSPSGANVLTF
>TRBV29-1|-|11|TRBJ2-1|-
TGCAGCGTCGACAGGTACAATGAGCAGTTCTTC
CSVDRYNEQFF
>TRBV5-1|few|12|TRBJ2-1|-
TGCGCCAGCTTCACTATGGCCAGTGAGCAGTTCTTC
CASFTMASEQFF
>TRBV18|-|15|TRBJ2-7|TRBD2
TGTGCCAGCTCACCAACTAGCGGGGGGTCCTACGAGCAGTACTTC
CASSPTSGGSYEQYF
>TRBV9|once|14|TRBJ2-7|TRBD1
TGTGCCAGCAGCGTGGGACAGCCCCCCAACGAGCAGTACTTC
CASSVGQPPNEQYF
>TRBV7-2|-|14|TRBJ2-3|-
TGTGCCAGCAGGGGGACTGTGAGCACAGATACGCAGTATTTT
CASRGTVSTDTQYF
>TRBV2|-|14|TRBJ1-1|-
TGTGCCAGCAGTGTTCGGGGATGGGACACTGAAGCTTTCTTT
CASSVRGWDTEAFF
>TRBV29-1|-|15|TRBJ2-5|TRBD2
TGCAGCGTTTTTACCCCGGGACTAGGAAAAGAGACCCAGTACTTC
CSVFTPGLGKETQYF
>TRBV7-9|-|12|TRBJ1-2|TRBD1
TGTGCCAGCAGACAAGACAGGGGGGCATACACCTTC
CASRQDRGAYTF
>TRBV9|-|16|TRBJ2-7|TRBD2
TGTGCCAGCAGCGTAGCGGCGGGAGAATACCCAGACGAGCAGTACTTC
CASSVAAGEYPDEQYF
>TRBV29-1|few|15|TRBJ1-1|-
TGCAGCGTTCGTGGAGGGTGGGGGATGAACACTGAAGCTTTCTTT
CSVRGGWGMNTEAFF
>TRBV11-2|-|15|TRBJ2-1|TRBD2
TGTGCCAGCAGCCACCTTAGAGGCGGGGGGGATGAGCAGTTCTTC
CASSHLRGGGDEQFF